A selection of T cell receptor beta chains follows, all from one sample in a study of blood T cells in healthy people across ages. MiXCR was run by TCRdb on the 5' RACE reads, yielding one entry per CDR3 protein. The data show hundreds of thousands of distinct CDR3 sequences, roughly 32% seen once. Sequenced material: blood. These receptor sequences come from a woman of 80 years or more in good health. The conserved cysteine and the conserved F or W are not part of the CDR3 here.

>TRBV5-6
ASTKTGFGTDTQY
>TRBV7-2
ASTLGQESYGYT
>TRBV2
ARGAPGQGARANYGYT
>TRBV7-2
ASSLGWDTQY
>TRBV5-1
ASSGEQGSWREQY
>TRBV7-2
ASATGRSTDTQY
>TRBV20-1
SAGDRAGGEQY
>TRBV11-2
ASSLKVFSYNEQF
>TRBV5-1
ASSLGDTLGETQY
>TRBV7-6
ASSLVKGVEEKLF
>TRBV7-3
ASSLTPGPAGSPLH
>TRBV12-3/TRBV12-4
ASSLSTSGSYEQF
>TRBV12-3/TRBV12-4
ASSLDRVNTDTQY
>TRBV25-1
ASSTRDLWNGYT
>TRBV7-2
ASRLTGARGYT
>TRBV7-2
ASRTPAMNTEAF
>TRBV12-3/TRBV12-4
ASRSAGTESYNEQF
>TRBV6-2/TRBV6-3
ASRGTGKVSEAF
>TRBV14
ASSQELGMGTEAF
>TRBV4-2
ASSQGPAGGSQETQY
>TRBV20-1
SARGQQSTDTQY
>TRBV12-3/TRBV12-4
ASSFGGGRAEQF
>TRBV6-1
ASSPDREGWTF
>TRBV7-2
ASSFAPTGDEQF
>TRBV7-2
ASSLFGESTDTQY
>TRBV12-5
ASGLDSSPLH
>TRBV20-1
SAGGKGGISMNTEAF
>TRBV3-1
ASSQGGQGNSPLH
>TRBV12-3/TRBV12-4
VSRMTADAYQPQH
>TRBV5-6
ASSFLQGITDTQY
>TRBV11-2
ASSFGSYNEQY
>TRBV5-4
ASSFRRGWNSPLH
>TRBV6-1
ASSASYYGHEQY
>TRBV7-9
ASSLDEGAGQPQH
>TRBV7-6
ASSLSDGRETQY
>TRBV9
ASSVVGGQDTQY
>TRBV9
ASSVGQGGRTDTQY
>TRBV11-2
VNSRSDRSYEQY
>TRBV27
ASSPARNTDTQY
>TRBV20-1
SASTGLAFEQF
>TRBV28
ASGLQGAGANVLT
>TRBV2
ASLGLRGANVLT
>TRBV6-2/TRBV6-3
ASSYDGTAREQY
>TRBV4-1
ASSQPSGTGDQPQH
>TRBV12-3/TRBV12-4
ASSSLTEVGYGYT
>TRBV5-1
ASSGESYEQY
>TRBV6-1
ASNDMGGNQPQH
>TRBV28
ASVEGQGFYEQY
>TRBV20-1
SAREGQGVPRYT
>TRBV5-1
ASSSIGSPAYNEQF
>TRBV20-1
SARENAGGVTDTQY
>TRBV20-1
SARGTGDRSRTDTQY
>TRBV7-2
ASSRTSLRPQETQY